The 27 T cell receptor beta chains presented below share a single source sample, sequenced in a study of CD8 T cells in ankylosing spondylitis. Using its own MiXCR run on the 5' RACE reads, TCRdb lists one record per CDR3 protein. This sample has roughly 250,000 distinct CDR3 sequences; over 9.5% occur once, and the top ten carry 2.5% to 3%. Sequencing input: blood, either unsorted or a sorted T cell fraction (not recorded which). The source of these receptors is a male donor with ankylosing spondylitis or in good health (not recorded which).

In this sample, this clonotype turned up many times. The J gene is TRBJ1-1, the V gene TRBV20-1, with D possibly matching TRBD1 (5 bases). This CDR3 is 17 amino acids long. The V gene lost 5 bases and the J gene lost 0 bases, with 22 bases spanning the gap. CDR1 is DFQATT, CDR2 SNEGSKA, per germline (reference sequence). CDR3 nucleotide sequence: TGCAGTGCTTTCCCATATCCGCAGGGCGGCATGAACACTGAAGCTTTCTTT. Encoded protein: CSAFPYPQGGMNTEAFF.

This clonotype was seen at least ten times. The chain joins TRBV20-1 to TRBJ2-7; TRBD1 matches 10 bases. CDR3 length: 15 residues. Germline trimming cut 1 base from V and 1 base from J; bases unmatched to any gene: 4. CDR1 is DFQATT and CDR2 is SNEGSKA in the germline V gene (reference sequence). The CDR3 is CSARGPGQGSYEQYF. DNA of the CDR3: TGCAGTGCTAGAGGGCCGGGACAGGGGTCCTACGAGCAGTACTTC.

In this sample, this clonotype turned up many times. The chain recombines TRBV4-1 with TRBJ2-7; D not resolved. The germline CDR1 and CDR2 sequences are MGHRA and YSYEKL. Trimming cost V 3 bases and J 1 base, with 10 bases left between them. This CDR3 has 14 amino acids. The CDR3 nucleotides read TGCGCCAGCAGCCATCCAGGACGGTCCTACGAGCAGTACTTC. Encoded protein: CASSHPGRSYEQYF.

This clonotype was seen repeatedly, ten times or more. The rearrangement links TRBV20-1 to TRBJ2-7; 7 nucleotides align to TRBD2. Germline values: CDR1 DFQATT, CDR2 SNEGSKA (reference sequence). The J segment lost 3 bases and the V segment lost 0 bases, leaving 8 bases of the junction unmatched. The CDR3 loop spans 15 amino acids. CDR3 residues: CSARDPSRGVYEQYF. The CDR3, as DNA: TGCAGTGCTAGAGACCCCAGTCGGGGGGTCTACGAGCAGTACTTC.

Ten or more counts support this clonotype. The CDR3 sequence: CSLGTSDQETQYF. CDR3 bases: TGCAGCCTCGGGACTAGCGACCAAGAGACCCAGTACTTC. The chain joins TRBV20-1 to TRBJ2-5; 10 bases agree with TRBD2. The CDR3 runs to 13 residues. Germline assignment: CDR1 DFQATT and CDR2 SNEGSKA (reference sequence).

The chain couples TRBV20-1 to TRBJ2-7; 8 bases line up with TRBD1. This CDR3 is built from 14 residues. V lost 6 bases and J lost 6; bases outside the gene matches: 13. Per the germline V gene, CDR1 is DFQATT and CDR2 is SNEGSKA (reference sequence). The CDR3 sequence: CSAHGQGKIREQYF. CDR3 coding DNA: TGCAGTGCCCATGGACAGGGAAAGATCCGCGAGCAGTACTTC.

At least ten counts were recorded for this clonotype. The CDR3 bases are TGTGCCAGCTCACCAGTTCGTCTACGGGCTAATGAAAAACTGTTTTTT. This sequence encodes CASSPVRLRANEKLFF. The chain employs TRBV18 and TRBJ1-4; D is unclear. Looked up from germline, CDR1 is KGHSH and CDR2 is LQKENI. V was clipped by 2 bases and J by 3 bases, with 13 bases between them. This CDR3 has 16 amino acids.

The sample holds many counts of this clonotype. The chain combines TRBV7-6 with TRBJ2-1; D is unclear. The CDR3 length is 15 residues. V was pared by 2 bases and J by 0 bases, with 8 bases between. Germline lookup yields CDR1 SGHVS and CDR2 FNYEAQ. CDR3 sequence (DNA): TGTGCCAGCAGCTTAAGACGAAGCTCCTACAATGAGCAGTTCTTC. Translation: CASSLRRSSYNEQFF.

Only a few counts were recorded for this clonotype. The CDR3 DNA follows: TGTGCCAGCAGCTCCTCCGGGAAGAATACGCAGTATTTT. It yields the protein CASSSSGKNTQYF. J is TRBJ2-3 and V is TRBV7-2, with D perhaps matching TRBD2 (5 bases). The V and J ends lost 4 bases and 7 bases respectively, with 12 bases between them. The V gene's germline CDR1 is SGHTA and CDR2 FQGNSA. The CDR3 spans 13 residues.

This clonotype was seen many times. The chain is built from TRBV21-1 and TRBJ2-7; the table names TRBD2, a call not compared with the DNA. TRBV21-1 is labeled a pseudogene. There are 16 residues in the CDR3. CDR3 amino acids: CASSKEEGCVTYEQYF. The CDR3 DNA is TGTGCCAGCAGCAAAGAGGAGGGTTGTGTTACCTACGAGCAGTACTTC.

V gene TRBV30 combines with J gene TRBJ2-7; 10 bases map to TRBD1. Trimming took 6 bases from V and 4 from J; bases not matched to a gene: 3. The CDR3 is made up of 12 amino acids. Germline values: CDR1 GTSNPN, CDR2 SVGIG (reference sequence). CDR3 nucleotide sequence: TGTGCCTGCGGGGACAGGGGTTACGAGCAGTACTTC. The encoded protein is CACGDRGYEQYF.

There are many counts of this clonotype. J is TRBJ2-1 and V is TRBV12-3 or TRBV12-4; TRBD2 might be the D (6 bases). Trimming took off 6 bases at V and 6 bases at J, with 12 bases between the two ends. The CDR3 length is 13 residues. The CDR3 reads CASRKLAFNEQFF. CDR3 bases: TGTGCCAGCAGGAAACTAGCTTTCAATGAGCAGTTCTTC.

This clonotype showed up just a few times. The chain combines TRBV6-2 or TRBV6-3 with TRBJ1-2; the D is unclear. CDR1 MNHEY and CDR2 SVGEGT come from the germline V gene. This CDR3 spans 13 amino acids. V shed 6 bases and J shed 4 bases, with 12 bases lying between them. The CDR3 reads CASRVPESYGYTF. The CDR3 nucleotides read TGTGCCAGCAGGGTGCCGGAGTCCTATGGCTACACCTTC.

This clonotype was counted many times. The V and J genes are TRBV28 and TRBJ2-2, with no clear D. The germline V gene has CDR1 MDHEN and CDR2 SYDVKM. Trimming left V 4 bases short and J 0 bases short, with 6 bases between. CDR3 length: 14 residues. As DNA, the CDR3 is TGTGCCAGCAGTTGGCTTTCGAACACCGGGGAGCTGTTTTTT. Translated: CASSWLSNTGELFF.

The table lists this clonotype with many counts. This chain joins TRBV5-1 and TRBJ2-5, with TRBD2 matching 7 bases. V shed 4 bases and J 3 bases; nucleotides not matched to a gene: 6. The CDR3 runs 14 residues. Germline CDR1 reads SGHRS; CDR2 reads YFSETQ. The DNA for the CDR3 is TGCGCCAGCAGCCGCGGACTAGTAGAAGAGACCCAGTACTTC. Translating it yields CASSRGLVEETQYF.

This clonotype was found many times. The chain has TRBV7-9 and TRBJ2-2; no clear D. CDR3 length: 13 residues. Trimming left V 0 bases short and J 7 bases short, with 6 bases between. CDR1 and CDR2 from the germline V gene are SEHNR and FQNEAQ (reference sequence). This chain's CDR3 is CASSLAQLGELFF. The CDR3 coding sequence is TGTGCCAGCAGCTTAGCGCAACTCGGGGAGCTGTTTTTT.

The V call is TRBV30, the J call TRBJ2-7; 7 nucleotides line up with TRBD2. J gave up 3 bases and V 2 bases, and 19 bases lay outside the gene matches. Germline V lookup: CDR1 GTSNPN, CDR2 SVGIG (reference sequence). The CDR3 extends over 18 amino acids. The CDR3 loop reads CAWSFGGAVPSGGYEQYF. In DNA form, the CDR3 reads TGTGCCTGGAGTTTTGGAGGGGCCGTTCCTAGCGGCGGCTACGAGCAGTACTTC.

The chain uses TRBV7-9 and TRBJ2-5; tentatively, D is TRBD2 (5 bases). Per the germline V gene, CDR1 is SEHNR and CDR2 is FQNEAQ (reference sequence). The CDR3 runs 15 residues. The V and J ends lost 5 bases and 5 bases respectively, with 18 bases between them. As DNA, the CDR3 is TGTGCCAGCAGCCCGCCCCGGGGTACGGGGGAGACCCAGTACTTC. Protein sequence: CASSPPRGTGETQYF.

This clonotype was detected ten times or more. The chain uses TRBV7-2 and TRBJ1-6; possible D gene TRBD1, 5 bases. V dropped 4 bases and J dropped 6 bases, with 13 bases sitting between them. Germline CDR1 and CDR2: SGHTA and FQGNSA. The CDR3 spans 15 residues. The CDR3 DNA follows: TGTGCCAGCAGCTACCAAGGGGTGGTTAATTCACCCCTCCACTTT. Its translation is CASSYQGVVNSPLHF.

This clonotype appeared many times. V gene TRBV20-1 combines with J gene TRBJ2-1; maybe TRBD1 (6 bases). Looked up from germline, CDR1 is DFQATT and CDR2 is SNEGSKA (reference sequence). Between the trimmed V and J ends, which lost 5 bases and 8 bases, there was a span of 19 bases. This CDR3 contains 14 residues. The CDR3 region has the DNA TGCAGTGCTTGGGACAAGACGAAGGTCGATGAGCAGTTCTTC. Translated: CSAWDKTKVDEQFF.

This clonotype appeared many times. This sequence joins TRBV27 and TRBJ2-7; D is unclear. V was clipped by 4 bases and J by 2 bases, with 12 bases between them. The CDR3 sequence is 14 residues long. CDR1 MNHEY and CDR2 SMNVEV come from the germline V gene (reference sequence). The chain's CDR3 is CASSSSLWAYEQYF. The CDR3 DNA sequence: TGTGCCAGCAGTTCTTCCCTATGGGCCTACGAGCAGTACTTC.

The sample holds many counts of this clonotype. V usage is TRBV20-1 and J usage is TRBJ2-5; D is ambiguous. This CDR3 contains 15 residues. The germline CDR1 and CDR2 sequences are DFQATT and SNEGSKA (reference sequence). V was trimmed by 5 bases and J by 5 bases, leaving 21 bases between them. The CDR3 nucleotides read TGCAGTGCTCCCCGAAGTGGCGGCAGTAAGGAGACCCAGTACTTC. Its translation: CSAPRSGGSKETQYF.

The chain combines TRBV7-9 with TRBJ1-1, with D possibly matching TRBD1 (6 bases). V lost 4 bases and J lost 7, with 13 bases in between. This CDR3 has 13 residues. The germline V gene has CDR1 SEHNR and CDR2 FQNEAQ (reference sequence). The CDR3 DNA sequence: TGTGCCAGCAGCTCCACAGGGTCCCATGAAGCTTTCTTT. It specifies CASSSTGSHEAFF. The whole variable domain, remainder taken from reference TRBV7-9 and TRBJ1-1, is DTGVSQNPRHKITKRGQNVTFRCDPISEHNRLYWYRQTLGQGPEFLTYFQNEAQLEKSRLLSDRFSAERPKGSFSTLEIQRTEQGDSAMYLCASSSTGSHEAFFGQGTRLTVV.

This clonotype appeared many times. The chain couples TRBV27 to TRBJ2-2; TRBD2 aligns across 10 bases. The CDR3 is 19 residues long. The ends lost 6 bases at V and 4 bases at J; junction bases unmatched: 17. Per germline, CDR1 MNHEY and CDR2 SMNVEV (reference sequence). The CDR3 nucleotides are TGTGCCAGCAGCCCACGGACTAGCGGTTCATTTCAGGGCACCGGGGAGCTGTTTTTT. Amino acid sequence: CASSPRTSGSFQGTGELFF.

The chain carries TRBV27 and TRBJ2-3; 7 bases line up with TRBD2. Germline-derived CDR1 and CDR2 are MNHEY and SMNVEV (reference sequence). V dropped 7 bases and J dropped 2; count of bases not matched to a gene: 21. The CDR3 totals 19 residues. The CDR3 is CASTRVGVPDRGDTDTQYF. The CDR3 nucleotides read TGTGCCAGCACCAGAGTGGGGGTACCGGACCGGGGGGACACAGATACGCAGTATTTT.

This clonotype was seen more than once but under ten times. DNA of the CDR3: TGTGCCAGCAGCTTTAAGGGACAGGGCACAGATACGCAGTATTTT. Protein: CASSFKGQGTDTQYF. This chain joins TRBV11-2 and TRBJ2-3; TRBD1 agrees at 8 bases. The CDR3 sequence is 15 residues long. Trimming took 3 bases from V and 1 from J; bases not matched to a gene: 3. Germline V gene lookup returns CDR1 SGHAT and CDR2 FQNNGV.

This clonotype was observed many times. CDR3 sequence: CASTRTGVPDTQYF. The CDR3 region has the DNA TGTGCCAGCACCAGAACTGGGGTTCCAGATACGCAGTATTTT. V gene TRBV2 combines with J gene TRBJ2-3, with D hard to call. Trimming pared 7 bases from V and 4 bases from J, leaving 15 bases between. Germline-derived CDR1 and CDR2 are SNHLY and FYNNEI. The CDR3 length is 14 residues.